The 27 T cell receptor beta chains presented below share a single source sample, sequenced in a study of cytomegalovirus exposure and HLA in healthy donors. This PCR relied on a set of 60 Vbeta primers and 13 Jbeta primers. Libraries were prepared by immunoSEQ multiplex PCR; TCRdb keeps only in-frame clonotypes and omits some of them. The sample contains 150,000 or so clones, about 88% of which appear only once. Sequencing was performed on PBMCs. These receptors all come from a woman aged 18-29 years in good health and CMV-seronegative.

The V call is TRBV9, the J call TRBJ2-2, with 9 bases matching TRBD2. J was trimmed by 8 bases and V by 0 bases; bases with no gene match: 8. Germline V gives CDR1 SGDLS, CDR2 YYNGEE. This CDR3 region has 16 residues. The CDR3 sequence is CASSVGSGGPQGELFF. The CDR3, as DNA: TGTGCCAGCAGCGTAGGGAGCGGGGGGCCACAAGGGGAGCTGTTTTTT. Full variable domain (rest looked up from reference TRBV9 and TRBJ2-2): DSGVTQTPKHLITATGQRVTLRCSPRSGDLSVYWYQQSLDQGLQFLIQYYNGEERAKGNILERFSAQQFPDLHSELNLSSLELGDSALYFCASSVGSGGPQGELFFGEGSRLTVL.

This clone was detected only a few times. The chain is built from TRBV4-3 and TRBJ2-7, with D tentatively TRBD2 (6 bases). Germline CDR1 LGHNA, CDR2 YSLEER. CDR3 size: 15 residues. Between the trimmed V and J ends, which lost 5 bases and 0 bases, there was a span of 14 bases. The CDR3 is CASSLDGGSSYEQYF. CDR3 nucleotides: TGCGCCAGCAGCTTGGACGGGGGAAGCTCCTACGAGCAGTACTTC.

The rearrangement joins TRBV5-8 to TRBJ2-7; TRBD2 might be the D (6 bases). The V end lost 2 bases, the J end lost 2 bases, and 17 bases lay between the germline ends. This CDR3 is 16 amino acids long. CDR1 is SGHTS and CDR2 is YDEGEE in the germline V gene. As DNA, the CDR3 is TGTGCCAGCAGCTTTCGGGGGAGAGGAAAACCCTACGAGCAGTACTTC. Its protein product is CASSFRGRGKPYEQYF.

This chain links TRBV5-4 with TRBJ2-5; 7 bases line up with TRBD1. Trimming removed 4 bases from V and 5 bases from J; junction bases left unmatched: 14. In germline, CDR1 is SGHNT, CDR2 YYREEE (reference sequence). The CDR3 spans 16 residues. The CDR3 nucleotides read TGTGCCAGCAGCCCGACAGGGCAGGGAATTGGGGAGACCCAGTACTTC. It encodes CASSPTGQGIGETQYF.

The chain joins TRBV7-2 to TRBJ2-7; 7 bases map to TRBD2. Germline V gives CDR1 SGHTA, CDR2 FQGNSA. The ends lost 8 bases at V and 5 bases at J; junction bases unmatched: 9. The CDR3 runs 13 residues. DNA of the CDR3: TGTGCCAGCCGCCCCGGGGGAGGGGACGAGCAGTACTTC. This gives the protein CASRPGGGDEQYF.

Note on this clone: One end of the junction fails to match germline, which may point to a read error. The CDR3: CASSSGTSGRDTQYF. CDR3 nucleotide sequence: TGTGCTAGCAGCTCCGGGACTAGCGGGAGGGATACGCAGTATTTT. The chain recombines TRBV7-7 with TRBJ2-3; 15 bases align to TRBD2. CDR1 and CDR2 from the germline V gene are SSHAT and FNYEAQ (reference sequence). This CDR3 is 15 amino acids long.

This clone was counted a single time. The chain joins TRBV10-3 to TRBJ2-7; the match to TRBD1 covers 7 bases. This CDR3 is 13 amino acids long. With 5 bases clipped from V and 6 bases from J, the junction kept 7 bases outside the gene matches. Germline CDR1 ENHRY, CDR2 SYGVKD. CDR3 nucleotides: TGTGCCATCAGTAGGACAGGTGGGAGCGAGCAGTACTTC. Amino acids: CAISRTGGSEQYF.

The chain combines TRBV29-1 with TRBJ2-7; 11 positions match TRBD2. Per germline, CDR1 SQVTM and CDR2 ANQGSEA. The CDR3 is made up of 15 amino acids. With V trimmed by 5 bases and J by 3 bases, 9 bases remained unmatched. In nucleotides, the CDR3 is TGCAGCGTTCTTACTAGCGGGAGAAATCGCTACGAGCAGTACTTC. It is translated as CSVLTSGRNRYEQYF.

This chain connects TRBV4-1 to TRBJ1-5, with 8 bases that match TRBD1. Germline loops: CDR1 MGHRA, CDR2 YSYEKL. V lost 4 bases and J lost 3; bases outside the gene matches: 11. The CDR3 spans 17 residues. The CDR3 coding sequence is TGCGCCAGCAGCCTGGGTCTGGGACAGGACTACAATCAGCCCCAGCATTTT. Its translation: CASSLGLGQDYNQPQHF.

The chain uses TRBV5-8 and TRBJ1-1, with 7 bases fitting TRBD1. V was pared by 7 bases and J by 0 bases, with 3 bases of the junction left unmatched. This CDR3 is 13 amino acids long. Per germline, CDR1 SGHTS and CDR2 YDEGEE. CDR3 coding DNA: TGTGCCAGCTCGGACAGGATGAACACTGAAGCTTTCTTT. It codes for CASSDRMNTEAFF.

This chain uses TRBV5-1 with TRBJ2-1; TRBD1 agrees at 11 bases. The CDR3 covers 16 residues. Germline lookup yields CDR1 SGHRS and CDR2 YFSETQ. V trimming: 4 bases; J trimming: 6 bases; junction bases outside the gene matches: 9. DNA for the CDR3: TGCGCCAGCAGCCCGGGAGGGACAGGGGGGGTCAATGAGCAGTTCTTC. Translating it yields CASSPGGTGGVNEQFF.

This chain uses TRBV6-1 with TRBJ1-2; 7 nucleotides align to TRBD1. V shed 3 bases and J 0 bases; nucleotides not matched to a gene: 7. The CDR3 has 16 amino acids. In germline, CDR1 is MNHNS, CDR2 SASEGT. The DNA of the CDR3 is TGTGCCAGCAGTGACAGGGACAGCTGGCCTAACTATGGCTACACCTTC. Protein sequence: CASSDRDSWPNYGYTF.

The CDR3 nucleotides are TGTGCCAGCCGCCGAGCCGGGACTAGCGGGGGGGAGACCCAGTACTTC. This encodes CASRRAGTSGGETQYF. The J gene is TRBJ2-5, the V gene TRBV2; 15 bases are shared with TRBD2. The ends lost 8 bases at V and 5 bases at J; junction bases unmatched: 9. Germline V gives CDR1 SNHLY, CDR2 FYNNEI. The CDR3 contains 16 residues.

In its sample, this clone was seen a few times. V is TRBV6-1 and J is TRBJ2-2, with TRBD1 matching 9 bases. Trimming took 3 bases from V and 3 from J; bases not matched to a gene: 5. Germline CDR1 reads MNHNS; CDR2 reads SASEGT. This CDR3 is 16 amino acids long. CDR3 protein: CASSDHRGHDTGELFF. The DNA of the CDR3 is TGTGCCAGCAGTGATCACAGGGGGCATGACACCGGGGAGCTGTTTTTT.

The V call is TRBV18, the J call TRBJ1-2; 9 bases fit TRBD1. V gave up 2 bases and J gave up 3 bases; unmatched junction bases: 4. Germline assignment: CDR1 KGHSH and CDR2 LQKENI. This CDR3 spans 15 amino acids. CDR3 DNA: TGTGCCAGCTCACCAATACAGGGGGCCGACTATGGCTACACCTTC. Protein: CASSPIQGADYGYTF.

Details on this clone: At one end the junction does not follow the germline gene, possibly because of a read error. The chain employs TRBV7-9 and TRBJ1-2; D is ambiguous. Germline loops: CDR1 SEHNR, CDR2 FQNEAQ (reference sequence). CDR3 length: 11 residues. CDR3 sequence: CSSSAAYGYTF. For the CDR3, the DNA is TGTTCCAGCAGCGCGGCCTATGGCTACACCTTC.

This clone appeared a single time. The chain employs TRBV18 and TRBJ1-1; the match to TRBD1 covers 7 bases. The CDR3 is 15 amino acids. V shed 6 bases, J shed 4 bases, and the junction held 11 bases outside the gene matches. Germline V gene data show CDR1 as KGHSH and CDR2 as LQKENI. The CDR3 sequence is CASSQRQGEGTEAFF. The DNA of the CDR3 is TGTGCCAGCTCGCAGAGACAGGGAGAAGGCACTGAAGCTTTCTTT.

The CDR3 region is CASGYLGTGLYEQYF. Written as DNA, the CDR3 is TGTGCCAGCGGCTATCTGGGGACAGGGCTCTACGAGCAGTACTTC. This chain uses TRBV7-2 with TRBJ2-7; 9 bases line up with TRBD1. This CDR3 is built from 15 residues. V lost 8 bases to trimming and J lost 3 bases; unmatched junction nucleotides: 11. CDR1 is SGHTA, CDR2 FQGNSA, per germline.

The genes are TRBV7-9 and TRBJ2-1; the D gene is possibly TRBD1 (6 bases). CDR3 length: 15 amino acids. Trimming removed 5 bases from V and 1 base from J, with 12 bases in between. Per germline, CDR1 SEHNR and CDR2 FQNEAQ (reference sequence). The CDR3 here is CASSGTGKSYNEQFF. DNA for the CDR3: TGTGCCAGCAGCGGCACAGGGAAGTCCTACAATGAGCAGTTCTTC.

The chain uses TRBV6-5 and TRBJ2-7; 9 bases align to TRBD1. This CDR3 is built from 15 residues. With 9 bases clipped from V and 7 bases from J, the junction kept 16 bases outside the gene matches. Germline V gene lookup returns CDR1 MNHEY and CDR2 SVGAGI. This CDR3 reads CASNPGTGYLMEQYF. The CDR3 DNA is TGTGCCAGTAACCCCGGGACAGGGTACCTTATGGAGCAGTACTTC.

This rearrangement joins TRBV27 to TRBJ1-2; 7 positions agree with TRBD1. Trimming cost V 3 bases and J 8 bases; bases outside gene matches: 6. Germline assignment: CDR1 MNHEY and CDR2 SMNVEV (reference sequence). The CDR3 totals 13 residues. CDR3 nucleotide sequence: TGTGCCAGCAGTTTGGGCAGGGGGTACGGCTACACCTTC. Its protein is CASSLGRGYGYTF.

This clone has just a few counts. J is TRBJ2-3 and V is TRBV7-3; 11 nucleotides line up with TRBD2. The CDR3 spans 17 residues. From germline, CDR1 is SGHTA and CDR2 FQGTGA. V was pared by 2 bases and J by 2 bases, with 6 bases of the junction left unmatched. In DNA form, the CDR3 reads TGTGCCAGCAGCTTAGCCGGGACTAGCGGCTACACAGATACGCAGTATTTT. Translating it yields CASSLAGTSGYTDTQYF.

The chain joins TRBV7-2 to TRBJ1-1; D is possibly TRBD1 (5 bases). The CDR3 has 13 amino acids. V lost 1 base, J lost 6 bases, and 9 bases lay in between. Looked up from germline, CDR1 is SGHTA and CDR2 is FQGNSA. CDR3 protein: CASSLGGGSEAFF. The CDR3 nucleotides read TGTGCCAGCAGCTTAGGGGGGGGTTCTGAAGCTTTCTTT.

V and J are TRBV10-2 and TRBJ2-1; no definite D call. The germline V and J ends were trimmed by 6 bases and 5 bases, with 5 bases remaining between them. Looked up from germline, CDR1 is WSHSY and CDR2 is SAAADI. This CDR3 region has 11 residues. CDR3 protein: CASSRNNEQFF. CDR3 bases: TGCGCCAGCAGCAGAAACAATGAGCAGTTCTTC.

This clone has just one count. The gene calls are TRBV21-1 and TRBJ1-4. TRBV21-1 is noted as a pseudogene. The CDR3 has 13 amino acids. For the CDR3, the DNA is TGTGCCAGTAGCCCCGGGTATAATGAAAAACTGTTTTTT. It codes for CASSPGYNEKLFF.

The chain has TRBV30 and TRBJ1-2; TRBD1 aligns across 9 bases. Germline V gene data show CDR1 as GTSNPN and CDR2 as SVGIG (reference sequence). V dropped 5 bases and J dropped 7; count of bases not matched to a gene: 14. This CDR3 spans 15 amino acids. The CDR3 loop is CAWQGQGRSRFGYTF. As DNA, the CDR3 is TGTGCCTGGCAGGGACAGGGCAGGTCCCGCTTTGGCTACACCTTC.

The chain has TRBV7-2 and TRBJ1-1, with D possibly being TRBD1 (6 bases). Trimming took off 1 base at V and 1 base at J, with 13 bases between the two ends. The CDR3 is made up of 16 amino acids. Germline values: CDR1 SGHTA, CDR2 FQGNSA. The CDR3 DNA sequence: TGTGCCAGCAGCTTAGACATTTCCAGGGGGAACACTGAAGCTTTCTTT. It is translated as CASSLDISRGNTEAFF.